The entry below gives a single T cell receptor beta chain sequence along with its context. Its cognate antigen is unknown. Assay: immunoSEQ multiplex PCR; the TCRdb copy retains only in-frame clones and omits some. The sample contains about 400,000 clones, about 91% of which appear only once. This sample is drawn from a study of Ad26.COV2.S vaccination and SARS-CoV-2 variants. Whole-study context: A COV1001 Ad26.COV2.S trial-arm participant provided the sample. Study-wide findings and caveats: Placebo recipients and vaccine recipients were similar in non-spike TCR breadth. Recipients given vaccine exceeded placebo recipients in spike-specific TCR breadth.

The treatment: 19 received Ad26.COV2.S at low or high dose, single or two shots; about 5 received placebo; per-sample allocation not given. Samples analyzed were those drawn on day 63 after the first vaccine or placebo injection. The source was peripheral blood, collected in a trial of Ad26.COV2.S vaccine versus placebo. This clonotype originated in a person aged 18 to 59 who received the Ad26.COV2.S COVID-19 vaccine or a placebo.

CDR3 sequence: CASSEPRPKPEQYF. The CDR3 DNA reads TGTGCCAGCAGTGAACCGCGGCCCAAGCCCGAGCAGTACTTC. V gene TRBV2 combines with J gene TRBJ2-7; no firm D call. The V end lost 2 bases, the J end lost 6 bases, and 14 bases lay between the germline ends. The CDR3 extends over 14 amino acids. Per germline, CDR1 SNHLY and CDR2 FYNNEI.